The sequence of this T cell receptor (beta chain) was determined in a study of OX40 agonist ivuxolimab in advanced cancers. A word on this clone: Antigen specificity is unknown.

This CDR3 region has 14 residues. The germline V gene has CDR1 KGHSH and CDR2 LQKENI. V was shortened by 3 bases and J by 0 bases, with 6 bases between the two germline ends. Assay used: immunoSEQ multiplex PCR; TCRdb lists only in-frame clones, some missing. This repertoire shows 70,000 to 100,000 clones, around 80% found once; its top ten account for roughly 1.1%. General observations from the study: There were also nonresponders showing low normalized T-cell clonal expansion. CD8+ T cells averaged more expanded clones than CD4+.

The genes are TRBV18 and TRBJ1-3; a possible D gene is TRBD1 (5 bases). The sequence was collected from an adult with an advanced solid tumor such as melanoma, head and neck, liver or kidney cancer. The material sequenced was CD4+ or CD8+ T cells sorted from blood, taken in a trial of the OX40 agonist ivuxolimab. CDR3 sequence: CASSPDSSGNTIYF. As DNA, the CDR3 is TGTGCCAGCTCACCTGACAGCTCTGGAAACACCATATATTTT.